This TCR beta chain emerged from a study of shared clonotypes between healthy human individuals. Study as a whole: CD4 naive and memory got three plates each, CD8 naive two, CD8 memory one.

Clones were read by immunoSEQ multiplex PCR, and TCRdb kept only the in-frame ones, dropping some. The sample shows 2 million to 2.5 million clones, 85% to 95% of them seen only once. The V gene's germline CDR1 is KGHSH and CDR2 LQKENI. The CDR3 is 11 residues long. With 2 bases removed from V and 7 bases from J, the gap between germline ends came to 5 bases. Specimen: naive CD4+ T cells from PBMCs. Sample subset: CD45RA+ positively selected. The chain couples TRBV18 to TRBJ1-1; D may be TRBD1 (5 bases). The TCR sequence derives from a man between 18 and 35 years old in good health. Some clones in this sample may be carry-over from other donors' samples. CDR3 region: CASSPGGEAFF. The CDR3 bases are TGTGCCAGCTCACCAGGGGGTGAAGCTTTCTTT.